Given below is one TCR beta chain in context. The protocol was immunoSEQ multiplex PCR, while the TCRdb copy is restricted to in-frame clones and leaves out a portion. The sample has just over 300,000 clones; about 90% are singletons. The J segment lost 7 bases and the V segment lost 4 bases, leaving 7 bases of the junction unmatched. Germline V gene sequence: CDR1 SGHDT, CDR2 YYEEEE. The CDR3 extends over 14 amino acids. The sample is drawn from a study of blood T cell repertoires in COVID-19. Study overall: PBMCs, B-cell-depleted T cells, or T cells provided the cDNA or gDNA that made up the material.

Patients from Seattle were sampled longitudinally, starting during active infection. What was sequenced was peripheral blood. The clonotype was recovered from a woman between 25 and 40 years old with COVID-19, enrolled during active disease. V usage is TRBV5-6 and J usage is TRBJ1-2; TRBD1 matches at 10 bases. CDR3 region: CASSPATGGSGYTF. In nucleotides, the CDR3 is TGTGCCAGCAGCCCGGCGACAGGGGGCAGTGGCTACACCTTC.